Shown below are 31 T cell receptor beta chains from a single sample sequenced in a study of blood T cell repertoires in COVID-19. Produced via immunoSEQ multiplex PCR; TCRdb's table is partial and in-frame only. The sample consists of about 180,000 clones, 70% to 90% of them appearing once. Sequenced material: peripheral blood. Source of these receptors: a human donor with active or convalescent COVID-19. The donor label of this sample is uncertain.

V and J are TRBV19 and TRBJ2-1; 11 nucleotides align to TRBD2. Germline CDR1 and CDR2: LNHDA and SQIVND (reference sequence). With 6 bases clipped from V and 2 bases from J, the junction kept 6 bases outside the gene matches. This CDR3 is built from 16 residues. CDR3 protein: CASSGTSGWAYNEQFF. The DNA of the CDR3 is TGTGCCAGTAGCGGGACTAGCGGTTGGGCCTACAATGAGCAGTTCTTC.

This clone was counted once. The chain carries TRBV27 and TRBJ1-2; no firm D call. Trimming pared 2 bases from V and 2 bases from J, leaving 6 bases between. The length of the CDR3 is 13 residues. The germline gives CDR1 MNHEY, CDR2 SMNVEV (reference sequence). Written as DNA, the CDR3 is TGTGCCAGCAGTTTAGACAAAAACTATGGCTACACCTTC. Translating it yields CASSLDKNYGYTF.

At least ten counts were recorded for this clone. V usage is TRBV28 and J usage is TRBJ2-7; TRBD1 aligns across 7 bases. CDR3 size: 13 residues. CDR1 is MDHEN, CDR2 SYDVKM, per germline. V shed 8 bases, J shed 8 bases, and the junction held 12 bases outside the gene matches. In DNA form, the CDR3 reads TGTGCCAGCTTACACGCTGGGACAGCAAAGCAGTACTTC. It encodes CASLHAGTAKQYF.

The rearrangement uses TRBV5-1 and TRBJ2-1; 8 bases map to TRBD2. This CDR3 has 15 amino acids. Per the germline V gene, CDR1 is SGHRS and CDR2 is YFSETQ. Trimming at V came to 5 bases and at J to 4 bases, leaving 8 bases not matched to a gene. DNA of the CDR3: TGCGCCAGCAGTCTGGAGCGGGGGAGTTACAATGAGCAGTTCTTC. Translated, it gives CASSLERGSYNEQFF.

The chain combines TRBV6-2 or TRBV6-3 with TRBJ2-4, with TRBD1 matching 7 bases. The V and J ends lost 4 bases and 9 bases, in that order; junction bases with no gene match: 9. This CDR3 region has 14 residues. Germline V gene data show CDR1 as MNHEY and CDR2 as SVGEGT. The CDR3 DNA is TGTGCCAGCAGTTCAGGGACAGTGGGTTCCATTCAGTACTTC. This encodes CASSSGTVGSIQYF.

V is TRBV19 and J is TRBJ2-3; TRBD1 aligns across 9 bases. The germline V gene has CDR1 LNHDA and CDR2 SQIVND (reference sequence). CDR3 length equals 15 residues. Losses at the gene ends were 8 bases for V and 2 bases for J; bases not matched to a gene: 8. CDR3 in DNA: TGTGCCAGTGGCGACAGGGGGGGAGCCACAGATACGCAGTATTTT. This sequence encodes CASGDRGGATDTQYF.

V is TRBV6-6 and J is TRBJ2-2, with TRBD2 identical over 9 bases. The length of the CDR3 is 15 residues. Losses at the gene ends were 4 bases for V and 5 bases for J; bases not matched to a gene: 5. Germline CDR1 MNHNY, CDR2 SVGAGI (reference sequence). The CDR3 sequence: CASSSASGITGELFF. In DNA form, the CDR3 reads TGTGCCAGCAGTTCGGCTAGCGGGATTACCGGGGAGCTGTTTTTT.

The chain carries TRBV10-3 and TRBJ2-7, with 11 bases aligning to TRBD1. Trimming took 4 bases from V and 3 from J; bases not matched to a gene: 2. Germline CDR1 and CDR2: ENHRY and SYGVKD. The CDR3 totals 14 residues. CDR3 sequence (DNA): TGTGCCATCAGTGGGGGACAGGGGGGCTACGAGCAGTACTTC. Translation: CAISGGQGGYEQYF.

The chain joins TRBV5-1 to TRBJ1-5, with no clear D. From germline, CDR1 is SGHRS and CDR2 YFSETQ. The CDR3 covers 14 residues. The germline V and J ends were trimmed by 0 bases and 4 bases, with 8 bases remaining between them. The CDR3, as DNA: TGCGCCAGCAGCTTGGGCAGGAATAATCAGCCCCAGCATTTT. Translated, it gives CASSLGRNNQPQHF.

The chain is built from TRBV20-1 and TRBJ1-3; D unresolved. CDR1 DFQATT and CDR2 SNEGSKA come from the germline V gene (reference sequence). V was clipped by 6 bases and J by 4 bases, with 7 bases between them. This CDR3 has 11 residues. The CDR3 reads CSALSGNTIYF. CDR3 coding DNA: TGCAGTGCCCTAAGCGGAAACACCATATATTTT.

The V call is TRBV5-1, the J call TRBJ2-1; TRBD2 aligns across 7 bases. The CDR3 totals 14 residues. The germline V gene has CDR1 SGHRS and CDR2 YFSETQ. V was pared by 4 bases and J by 3 bases, with 4 bases of the junction left unmatched. The CDR3 sequence is CASSTGGVYNEQFF. The CDR3 DNA reads as TGCGCCAGCAGCACGGGAGGAGTCTACAATGAGCAGTTCTTC.

The chain combines TRBV30 with TRBJ2-1; D possibly corresponds to TRBD2 (5 bases). CDR1 and CDR2 from the germline V gene are GTSNPN and SVGIG (reference sequence). There are 13 residues in the CDR3. Between the trimmed V and J ends, which lost 0 bases and 9 bases, there was a span of 12 bases. This CDR3 is CAWSVPPGSEQFF. The CDR3 DNA follows: TGTGCCTGGAGTGTCCCCCCGGGGTCTGAGCAGTTCTTC.

The gene calls are TRBV5-5 and TRBJ1-5; D possibly corresponds to TRBD1 (5 bases). This CDR3 contains 13 residues. The germline V gene encodes CDR1 SGHKS and CDR2 YYEKEE (reference sequence). V lost 0 bases and J 15 bases, leaving 16 bases between the germline ends. CDR3 in amino acids: CASSLVSQGTRHF. The DNA for the CDR3 is TGTGCCAGCAGCTTGGTATCTCAGGGTACGAGGCATTTT. The full variable domain, in which reference TRBV5-5 and TRBJ1-5 provide the parts outside the CDR3, is DAGVTQSPTHLIKTRGQQVTLRCSPISGHKSVSWYQQVLGQGPQFIFQYYEKEERGRGNFPDRFSARQFPNYSSELNVNALLLGDSALYLCASSLVSQGTRHFGDGTRLSIL.

The rearrangement uses TRBV7-9 and TRBJ1-1; D call uncertain. V lost 5 bases and J lost 0, with 7 bases in between. CDR3 length: 13 residues. Germline CDR1 and CDR2: SEHNR and FQNEAQ (reference sequence). The CDR3 loop is CASSLTLNTEAFF. The CDR3 nucleotides are TGTGCCAGCAGCCTGACACTGAACACTGAAGCTTTCTTT.

This chain connects TRBV6-5 to TRBJ2-3, with D possibly being TRBD1 (6 bases). Trimming took 6 bases from V and 4 from J, leaving 14 bases between them. CDR1 is MNHEY, CDR2 SVGAGI, per germline. The CDR3 length is 14 residues. The CDR3 nucleotides read TGTGCCAGCAGAGCAGGGGTAGAAGCAGATACGCAGTATTTT. This codes for CASRAGVEADTQYF.

The V gene is TRBV6-4, the J gene TRBJ2-6, with TRBD1 identical over 8 bases. This CDR3 has 17 amino acids. Unmatched junction bases numbered 5, after V lost 2 bases and J lost 2 bases. The germline CDR1 and CDR2 sequences are MRHNA and SNTAGT. The CDR3 protein is CASSDDSGGAGANVLTF. In DNA form, the CDR3 reads TGTGCCAGCAGTGACGATTCAGGGGGCGCTGGGGCCAACGTCCTGACTTTC.

The V and J genes are TRBV2 and TRBJ1-2, with D perhaps TRBD1 (6 bases). The V gene's germline CDR1 is SNHLY and CDR2 FYNNEI. V gave up 8 bases and J gave up 4 bases, with 11 bases separating them. The CDR3 totals 12 residues. The CDR3 bases are TGTGCCAGCGGAGGACAGCCCTATGGCTACACCTTC. This codes for CASGGQPYGYTF.

The chain uses TRBV7-7 and TRBJ2-1; possibly TRBD2 for D (6 bases). This CDR3 region has 15 residues. Between the trimmed V and J ends, which lost 2 bases and 5 bases, there was a span of 13 bases. Germline V gene lookup returns CDR1 SSHAT and CDR2 FNYEAQ (reference sequence). DNA for the CDR3: TGTGCCAGCAGCTTATCGGGGACTGGCGACAATGAGCAGTTCTTC. Translating it yields CASSLSGTGDNEQFF.

The count of this clone is one. The rearrangement joins TRBV6-5 to TRBJ2-7; D is unresolved. This CDR3 is 11 amino acids long. V lost 2 bases to trimming and J lost 4 bases, with 3 bases between them. The germline CDR1 and CDR2 sequences are MNHEY and SVGAGI. The CDR3 bases are TGTGCCAGCAGTTACGCGTACGAGCAGTACTTC. It yields the protein CASSYAYEQYF.

The count of this clone is one. V usage is TRBV7-9 and J usage is TRBJ1-2, with D uncertain. The CDR3 runs to 13 residues. The ends were cut back, 6 bases at V and 4 bases at J, with 12 bases in the middle. The germline V gene encodes CDR1 SEHNR and CDR2 FQNEAQ (reference sequence). CDR3: CASRWGSGYGYTF. DNA for the CDR3: TGTGCCAGCAGATGGGGAAGCGGCTATGGCTACACCTTC.

The rearrangement joins TRBV4-2 to TRBJ2-7; 9 nucleotides line up with TRBD1. CDR3 length: 16 amino acids. Trimming cost V 0 bases and J 7 bases; bases outside gene matches: 10. Germline lookup yields CDR1 LGHNA and CDR2 YNFKEQ. The CDR3 DNA reads TGTGCCAGCAGCCAAGATGGGTGGGACAGGGTAGGAGAGCAGTACTTC. It specifies CASSQDGWDRVGEQYF.

The chain recombines TRBV7-7 with TRBJ2-1, with 8 bases fitting TRBD2. The J segment lost 4 bases and the V segment lost 5 bases, leaving 7 bases of the junction unmatched. CDR1 SSHAT and CDR2 FNYEAQ come from the germline V gene (reference sequence). CDR3 length: 15 amino acids. In DNA form, the CDR3 reads TGTGCCAGCAGCCCCTCGGGAGGGGGTTACAATGAGCAGTTCTTC. Residues: CASSPSGGGYNEQFF.

The chain combines TRBV5-1 with TRBJ1-6; D not certain. Germline V gives CDR1 SGHRS, CDR2 YFSETQ. The CDR3 loop spans 15 amino acids. V gave up 5 bases and J gave up 0 bases, with 9 bases separating them. DNA of the CDR3: TGCGCCAGCAGAAGTTACAGCTCCTATAATTCACCCCTCCACTTT. Translation: CASRSYSSYNSPLHF.

The rearrangement uses TRBV27 and TRBJ1-6; TRBD1 agrees at 7 bases. The trim removed 2 bases at V and 10 bases at J, leaving 5 bases unmatched. Germline CDR1 and CDR2: MNHEY and SMNVEV (reference sequence). This CDR3 has 14 residues. CDR3 region: CASSLLEGASPLHF. CDR3 sequence (DNA): TGTGCCAGCAGTTTACTAGAGGGGGCATCACCCCTCCACTTT.

The genes are TRBV28 and TRBJ1-3, with 7 bases identical to TRBD1. CDR3 size: 15 residues. Germline CDR1 is MDHEN and CDR2 is SYDVKM. Losses at the gene ends were 7 bases for V and 5 bases for J; bases not matched to a gene: 11. In DNA form, the CDR3 reads TGTGCCAGCAACCGGCAGGGGGGAACTCGAAACACCATATATTTT. It translates to CASNRQGGTRNTIYF.

The chain has TRBV19 and TRBJ2-7; 8 bases are shared with TRBD1. This CDR3 spans 15 amino acids. Per germline, CDR1 LNHDA and CDR2 SQIVND (reference sequence). With V trimmed by 6 bases and J by 4 bases, 11 bases remained unmatched. CDR3 protein: CASRAQDREFYEQYF. The DNA of the CDR3 is TGTGCCAGTAGAGCCCAGGACAGGGAGTTTTACGAGCAGTACTTC.

The rearrangement joins TRBV19 to TRBJ2-3; a weak D match, TRBD1 (5 bases). The V end was cut by 6 bases, the J end by 7 bases, with 14 bases between. Germline CDR1 is LNHDA and CDR2 is SQIVND (reference sequence). This CDR3 is built from 13 residues. CDR3: CASSPQGRYTQYF. DNA for the CDR3: TGTGCCAGTAGCCCCCAGGGCCGATATACGCAGTATTTT.

The CDR3 region is CASSVVPRRLGDRETYEQYF. CDR3 DNA sequence: TGTGCCAGCAGCGTAGTCCCCCGGAGACTCGGGGACAGGGAAACCTACGAGCAGTACTTC. The rearrangement links TRBV9 to TRBJ2-7; TRBD1 aligns across 9 bases. Germline values: CDR1 SGDLS, CDR2 YYNGEE. This CDR3 has 20 residues. V shed 0 bases, J shed 2 bases, and the junction held 18 bases outside the gene matches.

The CDR3 DNA sequence: TGTGCCAGCCAACAGGGGGCGCATAGAGATACGCAGTATTTT. Translation gives CASQQGAHRDTQYF. V and J are TRBV7-3 and TRBJ2-3; the match to TRBD1 covers 9 bases. The CDR3 consists of 14 residues. The junction had 8 bases not matched to a gene; V was cut back by 8 bases and J by 5 bases. Germline V gives CDR1 SGHTA, CDR2 FQGTGA. Full variable domain (missing parts from reference TRBV7-3 and TRBJ2-3): GAGVSQTPSNKVTEKGKYVELRCDPISGHTALYWYRQSLGQGPEFLIYFQGTGAADDSGLPNDRFFAVRPEGSVSTLKIQRTERGDSAVYLCASQQGAHRDTQYFGPGTRLTVL.

This clone was observed a handful of times. The CDR3 sequence: CASSLTGGWTEAFF. CDR3 nucleotides: TGTGCCAGCAGCTTGACAGGGGGCTGGACTGAAGCTTTCTTT. The chain joins TRBV5-4 to TRBJ1-1; 9 bases align to TRBD1. Germline lookup yields CDR1 SGHNT and CDR2 YYREEE (reference sequence). This CDR3 is 14 amino acids long. V was clipped by 1 base and J by 5 bases; unmatched bases: 3.

This chain connects TRBV12-3 or TRBV12-4 to TRBJ1-1; D uncertain. Trimming stripped 3 bases from V and 1 base from J, with 6 bases between. The CDR3 length is 13 residues. The CDR3 is CASSFGRNTEAFF. CDR3 DNA sequence: TGTGCCAGCAGTTTTGGTAGGAACACTGAAGCTTTCTTT.